The rows below give T cell receptor beta chains drawn from one sample of a study of Tregs in tolerant kidney transplant recipients. TCRdb's table, derived via immunoSEQ multiplex PCR, lists solely in-frame clones and lacks some. Here the sample spans roughly 66,000 clones, about nine tenths being singletons. This material consisted of CD8+ T cells from blood, taken before the transplant. The source of these receptors is a human donor who received a combined kidney and bone marrow transplant. Both conserved end residues are part of each CDR3. A D gene is named only where the DNA matches it firmly. Rows give clone size only sometimes, using once, few, many, or a class for an expanded clone.

clone size	V gene	D gene	J gene	CDR3 DNA	CDR3 protein
.	TRBV7-2	TRBD1	TRBJ1-1	TGTGCCAGCAGCTCCCTCACAGGGGCCACTGAAGCTTTCTTT	CASSSLTGATEAFF
once	TRBV5-1	TRBD2	TRBJ2-1	TGCGCCAGCAGCTCGGCCCATCTAGCGGGAGGGCTTAGGGGCGAGCAGTTCTTC	CASSSAHLAGGLRGEQFF
.	TRBV5-6	TRBD2	TRBJ2-7	TGTGCCAGCAGCTTTGGAGCGGGAGAGGGGCGCGAGCAGTACTTC	CASSFGAGEGREQYF
.	TRBV9	.	TRBJ1-5	TGTGCCAGCAGCGCCGGTCAGGGTCTAAATCAGCCCCAGCATTTT	CASSAGQGLNQPQHF
.	TRBV9	.	TRBJ2-7	TGTGCCAGCAGCGCAGACGAGCGTTCCTACGAGCAGTACTTC	CASSADERSYEQYF
.	TRBV6-6	.	TRBJ2-7	TGTGCCAGCAGTTACGGACAGGGAGGGTACGAGCAGTACTTC	CASSYGQGGYEQYF
.	TRBV9	TRBD2	TRBJ2-2	TGTGCCAGCAGCGATAGCCCAACTAGCGGGAGGGCCTATACCGGGGAGCTGTTTTTT	CASSDSPTSGRAYTGELFF
.	TRBV19	TRBD2	TRBJ2-7	TGTGCCACCCGGGGGGGCTACGAGCAGTACTTC	CATRGGYEQYF
.	TRBV29-1	TRBD2	TRBJ2-2	TGCAGCGTTGAGAAGCCCACGAGCGGGGTCGGCGGGGAGCTGTTTTTT	CSVEKPTSGVGGELFF
.	TRBV5-4	.	TRBJ2-7	TGTGCCAGCAGCTTCGACAGGTCCCGCTACGAGCAGTACTTC	CASSFDRSRYEQYF
.	TRBV27	TRBD1	TRBJ2-6	TGTGCCAGCAGTTTATTAGGACAGGTTGCTGGGGCCAACGTCCTGACTTTC	CASSLLGQVAGANVLTF
.	TRBV7-8	TRBD2	TRBJ2-3	TGTGCCAGCAGCTTTTTTGGGGGGGGAGCCACAGATACGCAGTATTTT	CASSFFGGGATDTQYF
.	TRBV5-1	.	TRBJ2-3	TGCGCCAGCAGCTTCGGCACAGATACGCAGTATTTT	CASSFGTDTQYF
once	TRBV4-2	TRBD2	TRBJ2-7	TGTGCCAGCAGCCAAGATCTAGCGGTCGGGTCACTCTCCTACGAGCAGTACTTC	CASSQDLAVGSLSYEQYF
.	TRBV4-1	TRBD1	TRBJ1-4	TGCGCCAGCAGCCAAGAAGACAGGGGCTACGAAAAACTGTTTTTT	CASSQEDRGYEKLFF
few	TRBV2	.	TRBJ1-1	TGTGCCAGCAGTGAAGCGTGGGCAGGGCGCGCTTTCTTT	CASSEAWAGRAFF
.	TRBV7-3	.	TRBJ2-5	TGTGCCAGCAGCTTAAACCGGGGGGAGACCCAGTACTTC	CASSLNRGETQYF
.	TRBV7-8	TRBD2	TRBJ2-1	TGTGCCAGCAGCGAGGGACTAGCGGGAGGACCTCTCCTGGTCTACAATGAGCAGTTCTTC	CASSEGLAGGPLLVYNEQFF
.	TRBV2	.	TRBJ2-7	TGTGCCAGCAATCCGAACGAGCAGTACTTC	CASNPNEQYF
.	TRBV11-2	TRBD2	TRBJ2-3	TGTGCCAGCAGCTTAGCCGTCCTAGCGGGAGAAACAGATACGCAGTATTTT	CASSLAVLAGETDTQYF
.	TRBV9	TRBD1	TRBJ1-2	TGTGCCAGCAGCGTAGGGAAGCAGGGGGCTAACTATGGCTACACCTTC	CASSVGKQGANYGYTF
.	TRBV5-1	TRBD2	TRBJ2-2	TGCGCCAGCAGCTTGGTTCTAGCGGGGGGATCGTCCAGGGAGCTGTTTTTT	CASSLVLAGGSSRELFF
.	TRBV6-4	TRBD2	TRBJ2-1	TGTGCCAGCAGCGAAGCCCCGGGAGGTTACAATGAGCAGTTCTTC	CASSEAPGGYNEQFF
few	TRBV6-1	.	TRBJ2-1	TGTGCCACCACAAACCGGGACACCTACAATGAGCAGTTCTTC	CATTNRDTYNEQFF
.	TRBV29-1	TRBD1	TRBJ1-1	TGCAGCGTCGGACAGGGGGCAAACACTGAAGCTTTCTTT	CSVGQGANTEAFF
.	TRBV28	TRBD1	TRBJ1-2	TGTGCCAGCAGTATCCCGGGACAGGAGACACTCATCTATGGCTACACCTTC	CASSIPGQETLIYGYTF